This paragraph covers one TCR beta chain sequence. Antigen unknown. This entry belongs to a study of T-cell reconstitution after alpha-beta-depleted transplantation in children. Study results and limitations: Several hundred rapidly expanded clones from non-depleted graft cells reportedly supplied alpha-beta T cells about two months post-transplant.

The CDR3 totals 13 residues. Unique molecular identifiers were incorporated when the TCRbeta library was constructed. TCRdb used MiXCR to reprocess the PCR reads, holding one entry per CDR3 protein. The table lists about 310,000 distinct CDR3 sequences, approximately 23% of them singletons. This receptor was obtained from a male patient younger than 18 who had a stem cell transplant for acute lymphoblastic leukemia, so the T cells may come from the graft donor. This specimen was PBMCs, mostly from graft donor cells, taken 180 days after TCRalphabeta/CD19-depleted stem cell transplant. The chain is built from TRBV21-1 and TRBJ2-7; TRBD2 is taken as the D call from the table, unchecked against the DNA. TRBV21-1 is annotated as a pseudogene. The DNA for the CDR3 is TGTGCCAGCAGTTCCTCCTCCGCGGGCGAGCAGTACTTC. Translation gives CASSSSSAGEQYF.